This T cell receptor beta chain was captured in a study of post-analysis software for immune sequencing data. Regarding the study as a whole: Patients with multiple sclerosis recorded significantly lower normalized Chao1 diversity than controls, the study found. Relative to controls, patients had five TRBV segments at higher frequency, with TRBV5-6, TRBV5-1 and TRBV20-1 among these.

The length of the CDR3 is 15 residues. Looked up from germline, CDR1 is MNHEY and CDR2 is SVGAGI. Trimming took off 5 bases at V and 4 bases at J, with 17 bases between the two ends. A word on this clonotype: Its matching antigen is unknown.

The authors incorporated unique molecular identifiers into the TCR beta cDNA libraries. The source material, 1 to 10 million T cells, gave rise to roughly 0.5 million cDNA molecules. TCRdb fed the PCR reads into MiXCR, producing one record per CDR3 protein. Of hundreds of thousands of distinct CDR3 sequences listed, less than 45% are singletons. Material for sequencing was blood. The chain combines TRBV6-5 with TRBJ1-2; D unclear. This TCR derives from a girl aged 10-17 years with multiple sclerosis. The CDR3: CASSPPDTRGYGYTF. In DNA form, the CDR3 reads TGTGCCAGCAGTCCCCCCGACACACGTGGCTATGGCTACACCTTC.